The T cell receptor beta chain under discussion was sequenced for a study of regulatory and conventional T cells in RAG deficiency. Points from the study as a whole: In Omenn syndrome, Treg and Tconv repertoires overlapped >80%.

Regulatory T cells were sorted from blood as CD4+ CD25-high CD127-low cells. V was clipped by 1 base and J by 2 bases; unmatched bases: 17. This CDR3 contains 20 residues. Per the germline V gene, CDR1 is LNHDA and CDR2 is SQIVND (reference sequence). Details on this clone: The antigen remains undetermined.

Sequencing was performed with immunoSEQ multiplex PCR; in TCRdb, only in-frame clones are kept and a portion is missing. The data contain 9,400 or so clones, roughly 90% of them singletons. In addition, the sample was reused for a study of regulatory T cells. According to that study: The primer mix had 52 TRBV and 13 TRBJ primers.

This sequence was found in a human donor in good health. The sample taken for sequencing was Tregs sorted from blood. The chain carries TRBV19 and TRBJ1-5, with TRBD1 identical over 7 bases. CDR3 sequence (DNA): TGTGCCAGTAGTATAGCAGGGAGGGGGCTTGTGACGCTAGGCAATCAGCCCCAGCATTTT. It yields the protein CASSIAGRGLVTLGNQPQHF.